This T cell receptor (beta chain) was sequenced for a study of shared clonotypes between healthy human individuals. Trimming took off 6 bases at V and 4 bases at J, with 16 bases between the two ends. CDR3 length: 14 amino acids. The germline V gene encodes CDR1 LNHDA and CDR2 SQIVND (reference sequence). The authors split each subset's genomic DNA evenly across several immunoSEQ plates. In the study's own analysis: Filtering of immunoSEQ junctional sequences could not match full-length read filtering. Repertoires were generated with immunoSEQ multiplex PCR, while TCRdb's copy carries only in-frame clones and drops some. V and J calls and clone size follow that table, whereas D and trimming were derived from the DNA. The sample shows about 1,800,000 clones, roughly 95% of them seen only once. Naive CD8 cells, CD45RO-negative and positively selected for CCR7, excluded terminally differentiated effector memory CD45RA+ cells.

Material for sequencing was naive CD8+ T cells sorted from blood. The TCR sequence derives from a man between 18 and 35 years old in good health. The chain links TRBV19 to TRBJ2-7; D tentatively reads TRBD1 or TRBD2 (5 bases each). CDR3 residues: CASSITLGPYEQYF. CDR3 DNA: TGTGCCAGTAGCATCACACTGGGACCGTACGAGCAGTACTTC.